Presented here are 11 T cell receptor beta chains from one specimen sequenced in a study of T cell changes during pregnancy in multiple sclerosis (dated by TCRdb to between 2017 and 2020). The method behind the library was the immunoSEQ multiplex PCR assay. TCRdb stores this immuneACCESS table with in-frame sequences only. Part of the clones is absent; in the studies checked, under half of the shortfall reflects unresolved V genes, and no reason is known for the rest. The sample contains tens of thousands of clones, approximately 94% of them found a single time. Together, the top ten hold 0.65% to 0.9% of the sample. This sample comprised CD4+ T cells from peripheral blood mononuclear cells, obtained in the first trimester of pregnancy. The source is a female donor with multiple sclerosis, enrolled in a pregnancy study.

CDR3 nucleotides: TGTGCCTGGAGGCAGGACAGTTCCTACGAGCAGTACTTC. Residues: CAWRQDSSYEQYF. This chain uses TRBV30 with TRBJ2-5; a possible D gene is TRBD1 (6 bases). The DNA end is a closer match to TRBJ2-7, so the J assignment may be wrong. CDR1 and CDR2 from the germline V gene are GTSNPN and SVGIG (reference sequence). CDR3 size: 13 residues.

The CDR3 DNA sequence: TGTGCCAGCAGCTTAACGCCTCCAACAGGGCTTGGGGGCAATGAGCAGTTCTTC. Translating gives CASSLTPPTGLGGNEQFF. V and J are TRBV7-3 and TRBJ2-1, with TRBD1 as a possible D gene (6 bases). Trimming took 0 bases from V and 6 from J, leaving 21 bases between them. Germline V gene lookup returns CDR1 SGHTA and CDR2 FQGTGA. This CDR3 is built from 18 residues.

The chain uses TRBV10-3 and TRBJ1-2; 11 bases are shared with TRBD1. Looked up from germline, CDR1 is ENHRY and CDR2 is SYGVKD. The trim removed 5 bases at V and 0 bases at J, leaving 8 bases unmatched. The CDR3 contains 17 residues. The CDR3 DNA reads TGTGCCATCAGTAGATCGGGACAGGGGGGGACTAACTATGGCTACACCTTC. It yields the protein CAISRSGQGGTNYGYTF.

The chain has TRBV5-4 and TRBJ2-2, with 11 bases fitting TRBD2. With 4 bases clipped from V and 3 bases from J, the junction kept 11 bases outside the gene matches. Germline-derived CDR1 and CDR2 are SGHNT and YYREEE (reference sequence). CDR3 size: 18 residues. CDR3 loop: CASSPNLGLAADTGELFF. The CDR3 bases are TGTGCCAGCAGCCCTAACCTGGGACTAGCGGCGGACACCGGGGAGCTGTTTTTT.

The chain joins TRBV29-1 to TRBJ2-2; 7 positions agree with TRBD1. J lost 1 base, V lost 6 bases, and 5 bases had no gene match. The CDR3 is 14 residues long. CDR1 and CDR2 (germline): SQVTM, ANQGSEA. For the CDR3, the DNA is TGCAGCGTCCTTGGGACAGTGAACACCGGGGAGCTGTTTTTT. This encodes CSVLGTVNTGELFF.

The rearrangement joins TRBV7-9 to TRBJ1-2; D possibly corresponds to TRBD1 (5 bases). The CDR3 is 16 amino acids. The germline V gene has CDR1 SEHNR and CDR2 FQNEAQ (reference sequence). V lost 1 base to trimming and J lost 2 bases, with 14 bases between them. The CDR3 region has the DNA TGTGCCAGCAGCTTAGTGGGAAACCAGGGAAACTATGGCTACACCTTC. Protein product: CASSLVGNQGNYGYTF. Full variable domain (rest looked up from reference TRBV7-9 and TRBJ1-2): DTGVSQNPRHKITKRGQNVTFRCDPISEHNRLYWYRQTLGQGPEFLTYFQNEAQLEKSRLLSDRFSAERPKGSFSTLEIQRTEQGDSAMYLCASSLVGNQGNYGYTFGSGTRLTVV.

The CDR3 DNA reads as TGTGCCAGCAGCACCGCAACAGGGGCAATCTATGGCTACACCTTC. It translates to CASSTATGAIYGYTF. The rearrangement uses TRBV7-9 and TRBJ1-2, with 7 nucleotides matching TRBD1. V gave up 5 bases and J gave up 4 bases; unmatched junction bases: 10. The CDR3 loop spans 15 amino acids. Germline V CDR1 and CDR2: SEHNR, FQNEAQ (reference sequence).

This rearrangement joins TRBV6-5 to TRBJ2-7; D is perhaps TRBD2 (6 bases). V lost 6 bases and J 2 bases, leaving 20 bases between the germline ends. Germline CDR1 is MNHEY and CDR2 is SVGAGI. This CDR3 spans 16 amino acids. This CDR3 reads CASSYPRDSSAYEQYF. The CDR3 DNA reads TGTGCCAGCAGCTACCCTAGGGACTCCTCCGCCTACGAGCAGTACTTC.

V usage is TRBV9 and J usage is TRBJ2-5, with D perhaps matching TRBD1 (6 bases). This CDR3 region has 15 residues. V lost 0 bases and J 5 bases, leaving 14 bases between the germline ends. CDR1 and CDR2 (germline): SGDLS, YYNGEE. The CDR3 loop reads CASSVGGGPHETQYF. In nucleotides, the CDR3 is TGTGCCAGCAGCGTAGGAGGGGGTCCCCACGAGACCCAGTACTTC.

This CDR3 is CASSLRLSVIQYF. CDR3 DNA: TGTGCCAGCAGCTTAAGACTGAGCGTCATTCAGTACTTC. V usage is TRBV7-9 and J usage is TRBJ2-4; D call uncertain. Germline values: CDR1 SEHNR, CDR2 FQNEAQ (reference sequence). Deletions cut 2 bases from V and 9 bases from J, with 11 bases between. The CDR3 is 13 amino acids.

The chain is built from TRBV11-2 and TRBJ2-1, with TRBD2 identical over 11 bases. Germline V gives CDR1 SGHAT, CDR2 FQNNGV. This CDR3 has 14 amino acids. The V gene end was trimmed by 5 bases and the J gene end by 4 bases; junction bases not matched to a gene: 1. The CDR3 bases are TGTGCCAGCAGCCGACTAGCGGGATACAATGAGCAGTTCTTC. Translation: CASSRLAGYNEQFF.